A single sample is the source of the 16 T cell receptor beta chains below, sequenced in a study of blood T cell repertoires in COVID-19. Only in-frame clones appear in the TCRdb table, and some are missing; sequencing was by immunoSEQ multiplex PCR. This table has under 200,000 clones, around nine tenths appearing once. The sequenced sample consisted of peripheral blood. Receptors originate from a man aged 45 to 65 who had recovered from COVID-19.

The rearrangement uses TRBV6-1 and TRBJ1-2; the D gene is possibly TRBD1 (5 bases). Germline loops: CDR1 MNHNS, CDR2 SASEGT. Trimming removed 2 bases at V and 5 bases at J, with 12 bases between. The CDR3 extends over 14 amino acids. The CDR3 sequence: CASSESWGTYGYTF. The CDR3 DNA reads TGTGCCAGCAGTGAATCTTGGGGCACGTATGGCTACACCTTC.

The rearrangement uses TRBV4-3 and TRBJ2-7; a weak D match, TRBD1 (6 bases). Germline CDR1 reads LGHNA; CDR2 reads YSLEER. Trimming left V 2 bases short and J 6 bases short, with 11 bases between. CDR3 size: 13 residues. The CDR3 region is CASSQRQVSEQYF. The CDR3 DNA sequence: TGCGCCAGCAGCCAACGACAGGTATCCGAGCAGTACTTC.

The CDR3 DNA follows: TGCGCCAGCAGACTAGCGGGAGACAGGTCAGATACGCAGTATTTT. It translates to CASRLAGDRSDTQYF. The V gene is TRBV5-1, the J gene TRBJ2-3; 11 bases agree with TRBD2. V lost 5 bases and J lost 4; bases outside the gene matches: 6. Looked up from germline, CDR1 is SGHRS and CDR2 is YFSETQ. CDR3 length: 15 residues.

The J gene is TRBJ1-2, the V gene TRBV19; tentative D call: TRBD1 (5 bases). Germline assignment: CDR1 LNHDA and CDR2 SQIVND (reference sequence). Trimming stripped 6 bases from V and 4 bases from J, with 15 bases between. This CDR3 has 14 amino acids. The CDR3 nucleotides are TGTGCCAGTAGCACACAGGACGGAATCTATGGCTACACCTTC. This sequence encodes CASSTQDGIYGYTF.

The chain is built from TRBV7-3 and TRBJ2-7; 11 positions match TRBD1. The V segment lost 2 bases and the J segment 6 bases; nucleotides outside the gene matches: 3. There are 14 residues in the CDR3. Per germline, CDR1 SGHTA and CDR2 FQGTGA. The CDR3 DNA reads as TGTGCCAGCAGCTTAGGACAGGGGGCTGTCGAGCAGTACTTC. Translation: CASSLGQGAVEQYF. The whole variable domain, filled in from reference TRBV7-3 and TRBJ2-7, reads GAGVSQTPSNKVTEKGKYVELRCDPISGHTALYWYRQSLGQGPEFLIYFQGTGAADDSGLPNDRFFAVRPEGSVSTLKIQRTERGDSAVYLCASSLGQGAVEQYFGPGTRLTVT.

V usage is TRBV10-3 and J usage is TRBJ2-3; weak D call: TRBD2 (6 bases). CDR1 and CDR2 (germline): ENHRY, SYGVKD. This CDR3 is built from 13 residues. The ends were cut back, 10 bases at V and 1 base at J, with 12 bases in the middle. The CDR3 DNA follows: TGTGCCACGGGGGTAGGAGGCACAGATACGCAGTATTTT. Protein sequence: CATGVGGTDTQYF.

The chain combines TRBV29-1 with TRBJ2-3, with 13 positions matching TRBD2. From germline, CDR1 is SQVTM and CDR2 ANQGSEA. The CDR3 runs to 17 residues. V trimming: 6 bases; J trimming: 1 base; junction bases outside the gene matches: 10. The CDR3 nucleotides are TGCAGCGTAGGGACTAGCGGGGCGGTTTGGGGCACAGATACGCAGTATTTT. It codes for CSVGTSGAVWGTDTQYF.

This clone has just a few counts. This chain joins TRBV4-1 and TRBJ1-2; D gene uncertain. Trimming took off 0 bases at V and 2 bases at J, with 7 bases between the two ends. The CDR3 is made up of 14 amino acids. In germline, CDR1 is MGHRA, CDR2 YSYEKL. The chain's CDR3 is CASSQDWANYGYTF. As DNA, the CDR3 is TGCGCCAGCAGCCAAGACTGGGCAAACTATGGCTACACCTTC.

The genes are TRBV7-9 and TRBJ2-7; the D gene is possibly TRBD1 (5 bases). CDR3 size: 13 residues. V lost 2 bases to trimming and J lost 5 bases, with 10 bases between them. Germline CDR1 and CDR2: SEHNR and FQNEAQ (reference sequence). The CDR3 reads CASSLPRVDEQYF. CDR3 nucleotide sequence: TGTGCCAGCAGCTTACCCAGGGTGGACGAGCAGTACTTC.

The chain combines TRBV30 with TRBJ2-3, with D possibly being TRBD2 (6 bases). The CDR3 extends over 14 amino acids. V was clipped by 3 bases and J by 5 bases, with 15 bases between them. The germline V gene encodes CDR1 GTSNPN and CDR2 SVGIG (reference sequence). CDR3: CAWRISGKGDTQYF. The DNA of the CDR3 is TGTGCCTGGAGAATTAGCGGTAAGGGAGATACGCAGTATTTT. The variable domain in full, with the rest retrieved from reference TRBV30 and TRBJ2-3, is SQTIHQWPATLVQPVGSPLSLECTVEGTSNPNLYWYRQAAGRGLQLLFYSVGIGQISSEVPQNLSASRPQDRQFILSSKKLLLSDSGFYLCAWRISGKGDTQYFGPGTRLTVL.

This rearrangement joins TRBV5-4 to TRBJ2-1; TRBD2 is a possible D gene (6 bases). This CDR3 region has 17 residues. V lost 4 bases and J 4 bases, leaving 21 bases between the germline ends. Germline CDR1 reads SGHNT; CDR2 reads YYREEE (reference sequence). The CDR3: CASSPRSGRGSYNEQFF. The CDR3 DNA sequence: TGTGCCAGCAGCCCGCGTAGCGGACGTGGGTCTTACAATGAGCAGTTCTTC.

The V and J genes are TRBV7-2 and TRBJ1-2, with D unclear. The germline V and J ends were trimmed by 5 bases and 4 bases, with 8 bases remaining between them. CDR3 length: 12 amino acids. Germline V gene lookup returns CDR1 SGHTA and CDR2 FQGNSA. CDR3 sequence reads: CASSAVLYGYTF. In DNA form, the CDR3 reads TGTGCCAGCAGCGCAGTTCTCTATGGCTACACCTTC.

In DNA form, the CDR3 reads TGTGCCAGCAGCCGAGGGGGCTTGACCAAAAACATTCAGTACTTC. Protein product: CASSRGGLTKNIQYF. The chain is built from TRBV5-6 and TRBJ2-4; 7 bases align to TRBD1. CDR1 SGHDT and CDR2 YYEEEE come from the germline V gene. The CDR3 extends over 15 amino acids. J lost 2 bases, V lost 4 bases, and 6 bases had no gene match. The full variable domain, its missing parts supplied by reference TRBV5-6 and TRBJ2-4, is DAGVTQSPTHLIKTRGQQVTLRCSPKSGHDTVSWYQQALGQGPQFIFQYYEEEERQRGNFPDRFSGHQFPNYSSELNVNALLLGDSALYLCASSRGGLTKNIQYFGAGTRLSVL.

V is TRBV7-3 and J is TRBJ2-5; 7 bases line up with TRBD1. This CDR3 comprises 14 residues. With 5 bases clipped from V and 5 bases from J, the junction kept 8 bases outside the gene matches. Looked up from germline, CDR1 is SGHTA and CDR2 is FQGTGA. Written as DNA, the CDR3 is TGTGCCAGCAGCCCGACAGGGCGGGCTGAGACCCAGTACTTC. It specifies CASSPTGRAETQYF.

With regard to this clone: The same CDR3 arises from other DNA sequences in this sample as well. The genes are TRBV10-2 and TRBJ2-3; TRBD2 agrees at 8 bases. V lost 4 bases and J lost 1; bases outside the gene matches: 1. The CDR3 runs 14 residues. CDR1 WSHSY and CDR2 SAAADI come from the germline V gene. CDR3: CASSVSGGTDTQYF. In nucleotides, the CDR3 is TGCGCCAGCAGTGTTAGCGGGGGCACAGATACGCAGTATTTT.

This clone was counted a few times. This chain joins TRBV27 and TRBJ2-1, with a weak D call TRBD2 (6 bases). Per germline, CDR1 MNHEY and CDR2 SMNVEV (reference sequence). The V gene lost 6 bases and the J gene lost 0 bases, with 9 bases spanning the gap. The CDR3 runs 14 residues. The CDR3: CASSWGDSYNEQFF. The CDR3, as DNA: TGTGCCAGCAGCTGGGGGGACTCCTACAATGAGCAGTTCTTC.